This T cell receptor beta chain originates from a study of blood T cells in healthy people across ages. Whole-study context: Roughly one uniquely barcoded beta molecule per two T cells was captured.

Comment on this clonotype: Its antigen is as yet unknown.

Notes on the study in general: Older individuals had lower TCR beta diversity per million T cells (the decline was roughly linear).

Each sample provided at least 6 micrograms of extracted total RNA. With a J-beta primer mix and a sample-barcoded 5' primer, a second PCR ran roughly 6 to 11 cycles. Using its own MiXCR run on the 5' RACE reads, TCRdb lists one record per CDR3 protein. The sample lists 800,000 to 900,000 distinct CDR3 sequences; roughly 60% were seen once. Sample: blood. The sequence was obtained from a man in his thirties or forties in good health.

CDR3 nucleotides: TGTGCCAGCAGTAAAACAGGGGTGAGCAATCAGCCCCAGCATTTT. Its protein is CASSKTGVSNQPQHF. V is TRBV12-3 or TRBV12-4 and J is TRBJ1-5; 7 bases fit TRBD1. The CDR3 totals 15 residues. The J segment lost 1 base and the V segment lost 5 bases, leaving 5 bases of the junction unmatched.